Following are 3 T cell receptor beta chains from one sample sequenced in a study of breast tumors, draining lymph nodes, adjacent tissues. TCRdb called the multiplex PCR reads again in MiXCR, with one record for every CDR3 protein. The top ten clones hold roughly a quarter of a sample with 20,000 to 25,000 distinct CDR3 sequences, 41% of them seen once. The specimen was breast tumor tissue. These receptors were taken from a female donor with breast cancer. Some clones in this sample may be carry-over from other donors' samples.

This rearrangement joins TRBV27 to TRBJ1-6; D possibly corresponds to TRBD1 (5 bases). The V gene's germline CDR1 is MNHEY and CDR2 SMNVEV (reference sequence). Between the trimmed V and J ends, which lost 4 bases and 9 bases, there was a span of 13 bases. This CDR3 contains 14 residues. CDR3 DNA: TGTGCCAGCAGTTGGAACAGGCTCGGTTCACCCCTCCACTTT. This translates into CASSWNRLGSPLHF.

There are many counts of this clonotype. This clone may be a read error of a much larger clone one base away. The DNA for the CDR3 is TGCAGTGCTCCGCGGACAGGTCCTGGGGCGCAGTACTTC. It yields the protein CSAPRTGPGAQYF. The rearrangement uses TRBV20-1 and TRBJ2-7; 7 positions agree with TRBD1. This CDR3 contains 13 residues. The V gene's germline CDR1 is DFQATT and CDR2 SNEGSKA (reference sequence). Trimming removed 5 bases from V and 9 bases from J; junction bases left unmatched: 13.

By sample fraction, this clonotype is medium-sized. The chain is built from TRBV5-1 and TRBJ2-7, with D perhaps TRBD1 (5 bases). CDR1 and CDR2 from the germline V gene are SGHRS and YFSETQ. The CDR3 loop spans 15 amino acids. V was trimmed by 0 bases and J by 0 bases, leaving 10 bases between them. As DNA, the CDR3 is TGCGCCAGCAGCTTGGTACAGGCCGACTCCTACGAGCAGTACTTC. Translation gives CASSLVQADSYEQYF.